This record looks at one TCR beta chain sequence and its context. Its antigen is still unknown. Base-call qualities are not available, and no considerably larger clone is one nucleotide away. The data belong to a study of T cells in Graves' hyperthyroidism and ophthalmopathy (dated 2019 in TCRdb). About the study as a whole: Peripheral blood samples were taken at initial diagnosis, before any treatment was given. A discovery cohort of approximately 100 patients, roughly 45 with Graves' ophthalmopathy and about 58 with stable Graves' hyperthyroidism, was used to find distinguishing TCR V-J signatures. An independent validation cohort of fewer than 20 hyperthyroidism patients and 17 patients who later progressed to ophthalmopathy tested prospective prediction of ophthalmopathy. The roughly 100 discovery patients were randomly divided into training and test sets at a 7:3 ratio. In over five Graves' hyperthyroidism patients, the study also compared T-cell repertoires from thyroid tissue with T-cell repertoires from blood. After blood sampling, hyperthyroidism patients were treated with methimazole at a starting dose of 30 mg daily, and ophthalmopathy patients were treated with high-dose intravenous methylprednisolone. The paper reports TCR Vbeta CDR3 sequencing of roughly 140 peripheral blood samples: around 41 ophthalmopathy, 75 to 80 hyperthyroidism and approximately 17 progressor patients.

The TCR beta CDR3 regions were amplified from RNA transcripts. For the first round of RT-PCR on the TCR CDR3, the HTBI primer set was used together with the Qiagen OneStep RT-PCR kit. A second multiplex PCR round built the libraries, followed by size selection and purification. Sequencing of the libraries was done on an Illumina HiSeq2000 using paired-end 100 bp reads. The authors' pipeline ran thus. Raw data were processed with SOAPnuke, discarding reads with adapters, uncalled bases, mean Phred below 15, or no exact constant-primer or identifier match. High-quality paired reads were merged using COPE v1.2.5, and each unique nucleotide sequence was defined as a clonotype. MiTCR v1.1 was used to align the clonotypes against IMGT TRBV, TRBD and TRBJ reference segments. The analysis included only V-J combinations with a frequency above 0.0001, which together covered roughly 99% of the repertoires. A TCS score was defined as the ratio of F50 (clonal expansion) to E x V (chaos), with BLOSUM62-based TCRdist applied between CDR3 peptides within each V-J. Welch's t-statistics and random forest reduced 500 to 550 V-J features to 10 to 15, which were used in a naive Bayes classifier (R e1071). TCRdb cleaned the public reads at Q25 with fastp, built clones with MiXCR and kept in-frame beta chains. Rows with one shared CDR3 protein collapse into an entry with the most common genes and DNA. In this record, the V and J calls reflect TCRdb's handling and not the investigators' own analysis. This sample lists hundreds of thousands of distinct CDR3 sequences; more than 11% were detected once. Around 25% of the sample belongs to the ten largest clones.

Stable Graves' hyperthyroidism was defined as no progression to ophthalmopathy during 18 months of follow-up. The hyperthyroidism patients were between 18 and 65 years old and newly diagnosed, with a disease duration of less than 2 months. Exclusion was applied to patients with uncontrolled infections, other autoimmune diseases, pregnancy or lactation. Diagnoses were based on clinical symptoms, serum thyroxine and TRAb, thyroid ultrasound and orbital computed tomography. PBMCs were isolated from approximately 10 ml of fresh peripheral blood by Ficoll-Paque density gradient centrifugation. Total RNA was extracted with Trizol reagent, and quality was checked on an Agilent 2100 Bioanalyzer. Overall study results and their limits: Sample size was not statistically predetermined, and blinding of investigators to group allocation was not performed. In validation, progression to ophthalmopathy was predicted by the model with nearly 71% sensitivity and nearly 75% specificity, a median of roughly 6.4 months before onset. A model built on a 13 V-J signature distinguished ophthalmopathy from stable hyperthyroidism, reaching roughly 88% sensitivity and approximately 81% specificity in cross-validation and 80%/75% in testing. Most expanded thyroid clonotypes (frequency above 0.001) were also detected in blood, a finding suggesting that blood repertoires may reflect thyroid immune responses.

For this chain, trimming is 7 bases at the V end and 5 bases at the J end, and the number of junction bases without a gene match is 8. Based on the germline V gene, the CDR1 and CDR2 sequences are MNHNS and SASEGT. The CDR3 contains 15 residues, cysteine and phenylalanine counted. This entry keeps only the CDR3 DNA: 45 bases, framed from base 1. Sequencing was carried out using blood. The clonotype comes from a woman in her 30s with Graves' hyperthyroidism. The chain is made from TRBV6-1 and TRBJ2-3, with 11 bases matching TRBD2. The CDR3 protein: CASTPLAGEGDTQYF. The sequenced DNA is TGTGCCAGCACCCCACTAGCGGGAGAGGGAGATACGCAGTATTTT.